The next 24 T cell receptor beta chains were all read from a single sample in a study of T cells in Graves' hyperthyroidism and ophthalmopathy. RNA transcripts gave rise to amplified TCR beta CDR3 regions. Researchers ran a first-round RT-PCR on the TCR CDR3 using the HTBI primer set. Each CDR3 protein gets one entry after TCRdb re-called the multiplex PCR reads with MiXCR. This table holds approximately 510,000 distinct CDR3 sequences, 20% to 25% found once. Sequenced: blood. All receptors come from a man between 18 and 29 years old with Graves' hyperthyroidism.

In this sample, this clonotype turned up many times. The chain links TRBV12-3 or TRBV12-4 to TRBJ1-2; no reliable D call. The CDR3 spans 12 residues. The V gene lost 8 bases and the J gene lost 3 bases, with 10 bases spanning the gap. The DNA for the CDR3 is TGTGCCAGCTTTCGGGCCCACTATGGCTACACCTTC. Translating it yields CASFRAHYGYTF.

V gene TRBV28 combines with J gene TRBJ1-1; no clear D gene. The CDR3 loop spans 15 amino acids. Germline values: CDR1 MDHEN, CDR2 SYDVKM. V was trimmed by 4 bases and J by 1 base, leaving 13 bases between them. The CDR3 sequence is CASSSPTPRNTEAFF. CDR3 DNA: TGTGCCAGCAGTTCCCCGACACCACGGAACACTGAAGCTTTCTTT.

This clonotype was counted ten times or more. The rearrangement links TRBV10-3 to TRBJ2-2, with TRBD1 as a possible D gene (6 bases). This CDR3 has 14 residues. Trimming pared 8 bases from V and 4 bases from J, leaving 14 bases between. CDR1 ENHRY and CDR2 SYGVKD come from the germline V gene. Here the CDR3 reads CAIGTPSGTGELFF. The CDR3 DNA follows: TGTGCCATCGGGACACCCTCGGGCACCGGGGAGCTGTTTTTT.

This chain uses TRBV6-1 with TRBJ1-1; 7 nucleotides line up with TRBD1. Per germline, CDR1 MNHNS and CDR2 SASEGT. The V gene end was trimmed by 7 bases and the J gene end by 11 bases; junction bases not matched to a gene: 7. The CDR3 has 11 residues. In DNA, the CDR3 is TGTGCCAGCAACGAGGGGGCGTGGGCTTTCTTT. It encodes CASNEGAWAFF.

Ten or more counts support this clonotype. The chain carries TRBV28 and TRBJ1-1; D gene unclear. From germline, CDR1 is MDHEN and CDR2 SYDVKM. The CDR3 length is 14 residues. V gave up 7 bases and J gave up 1 base, with 13 bases separating them. The CDR3 reads CASNYNPENTEAFF. The CDR3, as DNA: TGTGCCAGCAACTATAATCCAGAGAACACTGAAGCTTTCTTT.

At least ten counts were recorded for this clonotype. This sequence joins TRBV24-1 and TRBJ1-5; D possibly corresponds to TRBD1 (5 bases). The V end lost 0 bases, the J end lost 9 bases, and 8 bases lay between the germline ends. Germline V CDR1 and CDR2: KGHDR, SFDVKD. This CDR3 comprises 13 residues. This chain's CDR3 is CATSDLHQGPQHF. The CDR3, as DNA: TGTGCCACCAGTGATTTGCACCAGGGGCCCCAGCATTTT.

This clonotype was found once. Its ends do not fully match the called genes, so a read error is possible. The J gene is TRBJ1-2, the V gene TRBV6-1; D remains ambiguous. Per germline, CDR1 MNHNS and CDR2 SASEGT. The CDR3 has 15 residues. The CDR3 protein is CASSDWDILYDGYTF. CDR3 DNA sequence: TGTGCTAGCAGTGATTGGGATATTTTGTATGATGGCTACACCTTC.

In this sample, this clonotype turned up many times. This sequence joins TRBV12-3 or TRBV12-4 and TRBJ1-1, with a weak D call TRBD1 (5 bases). This CDR3 has 16 amino acids. V shed 6 bases and J shed 4 bases, with 21 bases lying between them. The CDR3 region has the DNA TGTGCCAGCAGCTATTCACGGGGCCTCGGTGGCACTGAAGCTTTCTTT. As protein: CASSYSRGLGGTEAFF.

This clonotype has only a few counts. The V gene is TRBV12-3 or TRBV12-4, the J gene TRBJ1-1; TRBD1 matches at 8 bases. This CDR3 region has 14 residues. J gave up 0 bases and V 9 bases, and 6 bases lay outside the gene matches. CDR3 coding DNA: TGTGCCAGACCAGGGGGCAGGGTGAACACTGAAGCTTTCTTT. Translated, it gives CARPGGRVNTEAFF.

This clonotype showed up many times. The V gene is TRBV28, the J gene TRBJ1-2, with D perhaps TRBD1 (6 bases). Germline V lookup: CDR1 MDHEN, CDR2 SYDVKM. The CDR3 runs 14 residues. V gave up 6 bases and J gave up 2 bases, with 13 bases separating them. CDR3 protein: CASRIRQGNYGYTF. DNA for the CDR3: TGTGCCAGCAGGATAAGGCAGGGGAACTATGGCTACACCTTC.

This clonotype was counted at least ten times. The chain joins TRBV7-2 to TRBJ1-3; D gene ambiguous. The V end lost 6 bases, the J end lost 4 bases, and 10 bases lay between the germline ends. CDR1 SGHTA and CDR2 FQGNSA come from the germline V gene. This CDR3 has 13 amino acids. The CDR3 region is CASRESGGNTIYF. The CDR3 bases are TGTGCCAGCAGAGAAAGTGGAGGAAACACCATATATTTT.

The chain has TRBV20-1 and TRBJ2-5, with no clear D. The CDR3 extends over 14 amino acids. V was clipped by 2 bases and J by 0 bases, with 10 bases between them. Germline V lookup: CDR1 DFQATT, CDR2 SNEGSKA (reference sequence). CDR3 loop: CSARWLTYQETQYF. The CDR3, as DNA: TGCAGTGCTAGATGGCTTACGTACCAAGAGACCCAGTACTTC.

The chain couples TRBV6-2 or TRBV6-3 to TRBJ2-5; D perhaps matches TRBD1 (5 bases). V was shortened by 6 bases and J by 3 bases, with 14 bases between the two germline ends. CDR1 MNHEY and CDR2 SVGEGT come from the germline V gene. The CDR3 covers 14 residues. CDR3 sequence: CASRDPGHEETQYF. CDR3 nucleotides: TGTGCCAGCAGAGACCCCGGACACGAAGAGACCCAGTACTTC.

This clonotype was recorded many times. V usage is TRBV11-2 and J usage is TRBJ1-2; 7 nucleotides line up with TRBD1. Trimming at V came to 1 base and at J to 4 bases, leaving 6 bases not matched to a gene. This CDR3 is built from 15 residues. Per germline, CDR1 SGHAT and CDR2 FQNNGV. The CDR3 region is CASSLAGGQTYGYTF. The DNA of the CDR3 is TGTGCCAGCAGCTTAGCAGGGGGACAGACCTATGGCTACACCTTC.

As DNA, the CDR3 is TGTGCCAGCAGGGATTGGCAAGCGGGGGACCAAACCTACGAGCAGTACTTC. The encoded protein is CASRDWQAGDQTYEQYF. V is TRBV13 and J is TRBJ2-7, with 8 positions matching TRBD2. The CDR3 has 17 residues. The V and J ends lost 6 bases and 2 bases, in that order; junction bases with no gene match: 15. CDR1 and CDR2 from the germline V gene are PRHDT and FYEKMQ (reference sequence).

This clonotype was counted many times. The chain is built from TRBV2 and TRBJ2-7; 8 bases are a match to TRBD1. Germline assignment: CDR1 SNHLY and CDR2 FYNNEI. This CDR3 contains 13 residues. J was trimmed by 5 bases and V by 6 bases; bases with no gene match: 6. CDR3 in amino acids: CASSSDRGHEQYF. CDR3 nucleotide sequence: TGTGCCAGCAGCTCCGACAGGGGCCACGAGCAGTACTTC.

In the case of this clonotype: A much larger clone lies a single base off, so this may be a read error. The chain combines TRBV12-3 or TRBV12-4 with TRBJ1-1, with D tentatively TRBD1 (5 bases). The CDR3 is 13 residues long. CDR3 coding DNA: TGTGCCAGCACCCTTTCAGGGTCCACTGAAGCTTGCTTT. It encodes CASTLSGSTEACF.

This chain joins TRBV19 and TRBJ1-5, with 8 bases matching TRBD1. This CDR3 has 14 amino acids. Germline CDR1 and CDR2: LNHDA and SQIVND (reference sequence). Germline trimming cut 4 bases from V and 6 bases from J; bases unmatched to any gene: 5. In DNA form, the CDR3 reads TGTGCCAGTAGTAGACAGGGGAAGGGTCAGCCCCAGCATTTT. This gives the protein CASSRQGKGQPQHF. Together with reference TRBV19 and TRBJ1-5, the CDR3 gives the full variable domain: DGGITQSPKYLFRKEGQNVTLSCEQNLNHDAMYWYRQDPGQGLRLIYYSQIVNDFQKGDIAEGYSVSREKKESFPLTVTSAQKNPTAFYLCASSRQGKGQPQHFGDGTRLSIL.

This clonotype was recorded only once. The chain couples TRBV5-1 to TRBJ1-2; D gene ambiguous. The CDR3 is 14 residues long. CDR1 is SGHRS, CDR2 YFSETQ, per germline. Trimming pared 1 base from V and 2 bases from J, leaving 9 bases between. The CDR3: CASSLQAANYGYTF. In DNA, the CDR3 is TGCGCCAGCAGCTTGCAGGCAGCGAACTATGGCTACACCTTC.

The CDR3 loop reads CASSDSQNTEAFF. The CDR3 coding sequence is TGCGCCAGCAGCGACAGTCAAAACACTGAAGCTTTCTTT. The chain recombines TRBV4-1 with TRBJ1-1, with D perhaps TRBD1 (5 bases). V lost 5 bases and J lost 2, with 9 bases in between. The CDR3 consists of 13 residues. CDR1 is MGHRA and CDR2 is YSYEKL in the germline V gene.

This clonotype was seen repeatedly, ten times or more. The chain recombines TRBV19 with TRBJ2-2; 13 bases are a match to TRBD2. The CDR3 totals 20 residues. The trim removed 2 bases at V and 4 bases at J, leaving 13 bases unmatched. Germline CDR1 LNHDA, CDR2 SQIVND (reference sequence). In nucleotides, the CDR3 is TGTGCCAGTAGTATAAGGACTAGCGGGGGCCCGTCGCGTGGCACCGGGGAGCTGTTTTTT. It encodes CASSIRTSGGPSRGTGELFF.

This clonotype was picked up many times. The chain is built from TRBV19 and TRBJ1-5; D gene unclear. CDR3 length: 14 amino acids. The germline V gene encodes CDR1 LNHDA and CDR2 SQIVND (reference sequence). Trimming left V 9 bases short and J 0 bases short, with 12 bases between. In DNA, the CDR3 is TGTGCCAGCGATAGACGGTCTAGCAATCAGCCCCAGCATTTT. As protein: CASDRRSSNQPQHF.

The chain combines TRBV2 with TRBJ1-1, with 12 bases identical to TRBD1. The CDR3 is 19 residues long. CDR1 is SNHLY, CDR2 FYNNEI, per germline. V trimming: 2 bases; J trimming: 3 bases; junction bases outside the gene matches: 13. CDR3 coding DNA: TGTGCCAGCAGTGAACATCGGGCCGGGACAGGGGGCGGGTACACTGAAGCTTTCTTT. Amino acid sequence: CASSEHRAGTGGGYTEAFF. Drawing the rest from reference TRBV2 and TRBJ1-1, the complete variable domain is EPEVTQTPSHQVTQMGQEVILRCVPISNHLYFYWYRQILGQKVEFLVSFYNNEISEKSEIFDDQFSVERPDGSNFTLKIRSTKLEDSAMYFCASSEHRAGTGGGYTEAFFGQGTRLTVV.

This clonotype was observed a few times. V gene TRBV3-1 combines with J gene TRBJ1-1, with D hard to call. V was trimmed by 4 bases and J by 5 bases, leaving 14 bases between them. Germline CDR1 and CDR2: LGHDT and YNNKEL (reference sequence). The CDR3 length is 14 residues. CDR3 sequence: CASSLREVGTEAFF. CDR3 DNA: TGTGCCAGCAGCCTCCGGGAGGTAGGGACTGAAGCTTTCTTT.